The 10 T cell receptor beta chains below all came from one sample that was sequenced in a study of blood T cells in healthy people across ages. Through a sample-barcoded 5' primer and a J-beta primer mix, a second PCR was run for 7 to 11 cycles. Each CDR3 protein is one row after TCRdb ran MiXCR on the 5' RACE reads. The data hold roughly 1.5 million distinct CDR3 sequences, with about 45% observed a single time. Material for sequencing was blood. Receptor source: a woman younger than 30 in good health.

This chain links TRBV4-3 with TRBJ1-1, with TRBD1 matching over 8 bases. Germline values: CDR1 LGHNA, CDR2 YSLEER. The length of the CDR3 is 15 residues. After removal of 2 bases from V and 3 bases from J, the junction contained 5 bases not matched to a gene. As DNA, the CDR3 is TGCGCCAGCAGCCAACGGGACAGGCCCGACACTGAAGCTTTCTTT. Its translation is CASSQRDRPDTEAFF.

This clonotype was seen only a few times. The chain employs TRBV4-1 and TRBJ1-2, with D hard to call. This CDR3 is built from 14 residues. Germline V CDR1 and CDR2: MGHRA, YSYEKL. V gave up 0 bases and J gave up 2 bases, with 7 bases separating them. In DNA form, the CDR3 reads TGCGCCAGCAGCCAAGAACCCCTAAACTATGGCTACACCTTC. Its translation: CASSQEPLNYGYTF.

J is TRBJ2-1 and V is TRBV9; D unresolved. Trimming removed 0 bases from V and 8 bases from J, with 15 bases in between. The CDR3 length is 15 residues. Germline values: CDR1 SGDLS, CDR2 YYNGEE. The chain's CDR3 is CASSVDFSLSDEQFF. The DNA of the CDR3 is TGTGCCAGCAGCGTAGATTTCTCCCTGAGTGATGAGCAGTTCTTC.

This clonotype was counted a few times. The chain combines TRBV7-2 with TRBJ2-2; no definite D call. With 2 bases removed from V and 6 bases from J, the gap between germline ends came to 10 bases. CDR3 length: 14 residues. The germline gives CDR1 SGHTA, CDR2 FQGNSA. CDR3: CASSLLRGAGELFF. CDR3 DNA sequence: TGTGCCAGCAGCTTATTGAGAGGCGCCGGGGAGCTGTTTTTT.

This rearrangement joins TRBV4-3 to TRBJ1-2; no clear D gene. The CDR3 is made up of 13 amino acids. V shed 0 bases and J shed 5 bases, with 7 bases lying between them. Germline V gene data show CDR1 as LGHNA and CDR2 as YSLEER. CDR3 in amino acids: CASSQDSAYGYTF. The DNA for the CDR3 is TGCGCCAGCAGCCAAGATTCAGCATATGGCTACACCTTC.

This clonotype showed up just a few times. V usage is TRBV12-3 or TRBV12-4 and J usage is TRBJ2-1; 7 nucleotides match TRBD1. The CDR3 has 15 amino acids. Losses at the gene ends were 6 bases for V and 5 bases for J; bases not matched to a gene: 10. In DNA form, the CDR3 reads TGTGCCAGCAGGGGATCGGGACAGAGAAACAATGAGCAGTTCTTC. This sequence encodes CASRGSGQRNNEQFF.

This clonotype appeared a few times. The CDR3 DNA reads TGTGCCAGCAGGGCGAGTGGAGTCGCCGGGGAGCTGTTTTTT. As protein: CASRASGVAGELFF. The chain couples TRBV2 to TRBJ2-2; no clear D. With 6 bases removed from V and 6 bases from J, the gap between germline ends came to 14 bases. The CDR3 spans 14 residues. Germline V gives CDR1 SNHLY, CDR2 FYNNEI. Combining the CDR3 with reference TRBV2 and TRBJ2-2 gives the whole variable domain EPEVTQTPSHQVTQMGQEVILRCVPISNHLYFYWYRQILGQKVEFLVSFYNNEISEKSEIFDDQFSVERPDGSNFTLKIRSTKLEDSAMYFCASRASGVAGELFFGEGSRLTVL.

A few counts support this clonotype. The chain links TRBV20-1 to TRBJ2-3; 11 bases are shared with TRBD2. The CDR3 runs 17 residues. The trim removed 0 bases at V and 5 bases at J, leaving 10 bases unmatched. CDR1 and CDR2 from the germline V gene are DFQATT and SNEGSKA (reference sequence). The CDR3 loop is CSARDMELAGVGDTQYF. DNA of the CDR3: TGCAGTGCTAGAGATATGGAACTAGCGGGAGTTGGAGATACGCAGTATTTT.

V is TRBV7-9 and J is TRBJ2-5; 10 positions agree with TRBD2. The CDR3 consists of 18 residues. The ends lost 1 base at V and 4 bases at J; junction bases unmatched: 12. Germline-derived CDR1 and CDR2 are SEHNR and FQNEAQ (reference sequence). The CDR3 nucleotides are TGTGCCAGCAGCTTAGACCCGTTGTCTAGCGGGGGAAGAGAGACCCAGTACTTC. This sequence encodes CASSLDPLSSGGRETQYF. Based on the CDR3 plus reference TRBV7-9 and TRBJ2-5, the full variable domain is DTGVSQNPRHKITKRGQNVTFRCDPISEHNRLYWYRQTLGQGPEFLTYFQNEAQLEKSRLLSDRFSAERPKGSFSTLEIQRTEQGDSAMYLCASSLDPLSSGGRETQYFGPGTRLLVL.

The V gene is TRBV6-5, the J gene TRBJ1-2; 7 bases are a match to TRBD1. Losses at the gene ends were 6 bases for V and 0 bases for J; bases not matched to a gene: 16. From germline, CDR1 is MNHEY and CDR2 SVGAGI. The CDR3 contains 18 residues. In DNA, the CDR3 is TGTGCCAGCAGGTACCTCCGGGACAGCAAAAATTCTAACTATGGCTACACCTTC. It translates to CASRYLRDSKNSNYGYTF.